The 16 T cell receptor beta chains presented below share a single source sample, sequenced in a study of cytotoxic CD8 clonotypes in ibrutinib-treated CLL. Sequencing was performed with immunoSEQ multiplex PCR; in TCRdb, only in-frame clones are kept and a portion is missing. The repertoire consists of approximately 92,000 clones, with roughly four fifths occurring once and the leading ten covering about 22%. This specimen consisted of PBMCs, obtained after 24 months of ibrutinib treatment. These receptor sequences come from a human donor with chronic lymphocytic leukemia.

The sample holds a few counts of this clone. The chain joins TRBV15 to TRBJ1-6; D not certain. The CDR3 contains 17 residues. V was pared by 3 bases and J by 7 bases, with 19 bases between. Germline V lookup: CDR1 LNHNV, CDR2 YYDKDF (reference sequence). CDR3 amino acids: CATSSTQQTPPNSPLHF. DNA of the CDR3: TGTGCCACCAGCAGCACACAACAGACCCCTCCAAATTCACCCCTCCACTTT.

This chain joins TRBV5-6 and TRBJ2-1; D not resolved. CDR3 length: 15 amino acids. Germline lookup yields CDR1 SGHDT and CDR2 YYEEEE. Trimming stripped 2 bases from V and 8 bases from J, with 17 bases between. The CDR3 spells CASSLFGRTGDEQFF. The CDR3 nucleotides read TGTGCCAGCAGCTTATTCGGGCGAACGGGCGATGAGCAGTTCTTC.

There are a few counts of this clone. Here the CDR3 reads CASSHHLYEQYF. The CDR3 coding sequence is TGTGCCAGCAGCCACCACCTCTACGAGCAGTACTTC. The chain joins TRBV11-2 to TRBJ2-7; D remains unclear. CDR1 and CDR2 (germline): SGHAT, FQNNGV. The CDR3 has 12 residues. Trimming left V 5 bases short and J 3 bases short, with 8 bases between.

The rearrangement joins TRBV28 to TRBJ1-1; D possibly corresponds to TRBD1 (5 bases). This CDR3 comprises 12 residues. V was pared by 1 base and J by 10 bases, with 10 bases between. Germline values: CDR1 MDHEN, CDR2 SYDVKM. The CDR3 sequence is CASSLFQGSAFF. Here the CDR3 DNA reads TGTGCCAGCAGTTTATTCCAGGGTTCAGCTTTCTTT.

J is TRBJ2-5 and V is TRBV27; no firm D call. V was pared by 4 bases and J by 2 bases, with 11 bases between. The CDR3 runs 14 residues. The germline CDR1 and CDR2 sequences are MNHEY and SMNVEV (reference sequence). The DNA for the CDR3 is TGTGCCAGCAGTTCAGTGACAAAGCAAGAGACCCAGTACTTC. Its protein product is CASSSVTKQETQYF.

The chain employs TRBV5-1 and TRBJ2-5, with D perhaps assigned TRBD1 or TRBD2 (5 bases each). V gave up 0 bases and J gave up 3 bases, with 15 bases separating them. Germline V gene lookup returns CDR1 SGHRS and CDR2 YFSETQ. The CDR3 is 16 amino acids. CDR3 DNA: TGCGCCAGCAGCTTGGCCAGGGACGGCCCCAAAGAGACCCAGTACTTC. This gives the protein CASSLARDGPKETQYF. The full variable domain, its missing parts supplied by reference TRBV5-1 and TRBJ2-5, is KAGVTQTPRYLIKTRGQQVTLSCSPISGHRSVSWYQQTPGQGLQFLFEYFSETQRNKGNFPGRFSGRQFSNSRSEMNVSTLELGDSALYLCASSLARDGPKETQYFGPGTRLLVL.

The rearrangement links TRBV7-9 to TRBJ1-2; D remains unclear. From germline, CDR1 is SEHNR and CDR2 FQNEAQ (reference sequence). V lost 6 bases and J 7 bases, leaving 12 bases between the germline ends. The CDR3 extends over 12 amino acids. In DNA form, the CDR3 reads TGTGCCAGCAGTCCTCAGGACTTTGGCTACACCTTC. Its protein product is CASSPQDFGYTF.

CDR3 in amino acids: CATSRDRYTEAFF. The DNA of the CDR3 is TGTGCCACCAGCAGAGATAGATACACTGAAGCTTTCTTT. The chain recombines TRBV15 with TRBJ1-1; no clear D. This CDR3 spans 13 amino acids. The V gene lost 0 bases and the J gene lost 3 bases, with 5 bases spanning the gap. Germline lookup yields CDR1 LNHNV and CDR2 YYDKDF (reference sequence).

For the CDR3, the DNA is TGCGCCAGCAGCTTGGCCGGGCGAGCCTATGAACGGGGCACTGAAGCTTTCTTT. Protein: CASSLAGRAYERGTEAFF. The chain uses TRBV5-1 and TRBJ1-1, with unresolved D. From germline, CDR1 is SGHRS and CDR2 YFSETQ. Trimming took 0 bases from V and 4 from J, leaving 22 bases between them. The CDR3 sequence is 18 residues long.

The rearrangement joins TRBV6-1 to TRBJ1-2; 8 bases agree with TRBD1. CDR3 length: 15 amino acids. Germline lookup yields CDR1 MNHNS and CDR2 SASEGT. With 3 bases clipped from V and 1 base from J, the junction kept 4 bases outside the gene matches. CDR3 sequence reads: CASSDPGQVNYGYTF. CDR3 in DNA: TGTGCCAGCAGTGACCCGGGACAGGTTAACTATGGCTACACCTTC.

This CDR3 reads CASSQVGGSSGNTIYF. CDR3 coding DNA: TGTGCCAGCAGCCAAGTGGGCGGAAGCTCTGGAAACACCATATATTTT. The V and J genes are TRBV4-2 and TRBJ1-3; D gene ambiguous. V shed 1 base and J shed 0 bases, with 10 bases lying between them. The germline CDR1 and CDR2 sequences are LGHNA and YNFKEQ. The CDR3 spans 16 residues.

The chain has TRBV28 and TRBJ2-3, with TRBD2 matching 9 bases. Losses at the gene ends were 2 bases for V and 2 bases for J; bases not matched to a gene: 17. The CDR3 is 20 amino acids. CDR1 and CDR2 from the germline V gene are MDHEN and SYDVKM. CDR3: CASSLMYRGRARGATDTQYF. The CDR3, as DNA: TGTGCCAGCAGTTTAATGTATCGCGGGAGGGCTCGTGGCGCCACAGATACGCAGTATTTT.

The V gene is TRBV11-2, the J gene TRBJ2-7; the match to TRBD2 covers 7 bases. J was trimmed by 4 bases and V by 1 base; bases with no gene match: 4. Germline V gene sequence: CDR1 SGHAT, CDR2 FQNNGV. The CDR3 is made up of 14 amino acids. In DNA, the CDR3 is TGTGCCAGCAGCTTAGTCCTGGGGGGGTACGAGCAGTACTTC. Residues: CASSLVLGGYEQYF. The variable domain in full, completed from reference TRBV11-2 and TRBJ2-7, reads EAGVAQSPRYKIIEKRQSVAFWCNPISGHATLYWYQQILGQGPKLLIQFQNNGVVDDSQLPKDRFSAERLKGVDSTLKIQPAKLEDSAVYLCASSLVLGGYEQYFGPGTRLTVT.

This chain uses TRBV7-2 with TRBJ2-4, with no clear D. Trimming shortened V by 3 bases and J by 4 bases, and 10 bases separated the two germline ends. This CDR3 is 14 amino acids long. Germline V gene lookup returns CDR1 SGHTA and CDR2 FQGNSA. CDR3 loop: CASSFHSSKNIQYF. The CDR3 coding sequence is TGTGCCAGCAGCTTTCATTCGTCGAAAAACATTCAGTACTTC.

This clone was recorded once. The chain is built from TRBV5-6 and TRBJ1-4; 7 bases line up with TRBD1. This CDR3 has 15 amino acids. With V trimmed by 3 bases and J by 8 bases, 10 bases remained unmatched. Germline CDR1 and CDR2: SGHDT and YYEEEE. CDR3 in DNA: TGTGCCAGCAGCTCACGGCACAGGGGTATAGAAAAACTGTTTTTT. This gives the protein CASSSRHRGIEKLFF. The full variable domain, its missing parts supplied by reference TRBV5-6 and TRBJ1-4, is DAGVTQSPTHLIKTRGQQVTLRCSPKSGHDTVSWYQQALGQGPQFIFQYYEEEERQRGNFPDRFSGHQFPNYSSELNVNALLLGDSALYLCASSSRHRGIEKLFFGSGTQLSVL.

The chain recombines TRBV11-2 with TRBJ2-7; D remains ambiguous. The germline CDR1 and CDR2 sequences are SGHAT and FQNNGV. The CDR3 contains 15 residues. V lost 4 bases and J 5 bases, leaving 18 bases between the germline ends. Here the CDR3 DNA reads TGTGCCAGCAGCTCCAAGTGGCTCACCCGGGACGAGCAGTACTTC. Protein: CASSSKWLTRDEQYF. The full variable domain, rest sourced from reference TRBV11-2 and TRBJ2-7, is EAGVAQSPRYKIIEKRQSVAFWCNPISGHATLYWYQQILGQGPKLLIQFQNNGVVDDSQLPKDRFSAERLKGVDSTLKIQPAKLEDSAVYLCASSSKWLTRDEQYFGPGTRLTVT.